These 25 T cell receptor beta chains originate from one sample sequenced in a study of T cell changes during pregnancy in multiple sclerosis. Assay: immunoSEQ multiplex PCR; the TCRdb copy retains only in-frame clones and omits some. The sample records 45,000 to 70,000 clones, about 92% being singletons. The starting material was CD4+ T cells from peripheral blood mononuclear cells, obtained in the second trimester of pregnancy. The receptor source for this set is a female donor with multiple sclerosis, enrolled in a pregnancy study.

The V and J genes are TRBV7-9 and TRBJ1-1; D gene ambiguous. Trimming cost V 4 bases and J 4 bases, with 10 bases left between them. CDR3 length: 13 residues. The germline V gene has CDR1 SEHNR and CDR2 FQNEAQ (reference sequence). CDR3 amino acids: CASSSSGSTEAFF. Here the CDR3 DNA reads TGTGCCAGCAGCTCCTCGGGATCCACTGAAGCTTTCTTT.

This chain joins TRBV7-9 and TRBJ2-7, with 7 nucleotides matching TRBD2. The CDR3 extends over 16 amino acids. With V trimmed by 3 bases and J by 4 bases, 12 bases remained unmatched. Germline V gene lookup returns CDR1 SEHNR and CDR2 FQNEAQ (reference sequence). The CDR3 reads CASSFGPREEGYEQYF. CDR3 bases: TGTGCCAGCAGCTTTGGGCCCCGGGAGGAGGGTTACGAGCAGTACTTC.

The CDR3 sequence is CASSILQGKAGANVLTF. DNA for the CDR3: TGTGCCAGTAGTATACTACAGGGAAAGGCTGGGGCCAACGTCCTGACTTTC. J is TRBJ2-6 and V is TRBV19; D is possibly TRBD1 (6 bases). In germline, CDR1 is LNHDA, CDR2 SQIVND (reference sequence). The CDR3 contains 17 residues. V shed 2 bases and J shed 2 bases, with 13 bases lying between them. Together with reference TRBV19 and TRBJ2-6, the CDR3 gives the full variable domain: DGGITQSPKYLFRKEGQNVTLSCEQNLNHDAMYWYRQDPGQGLRLIYYSQIVNDFQKGDIAEGYSVSREKKESFPLTVTSAQKNPTAFYLCASSILQGKAGANVLTFGAGSRLTVL.

The chain joins TRBV6-6 to TRBJ1-1, with D possibly TRBD1 on 6 matching bases. Germline V gene data show CDR1 as MNHNY and CDR2 as SVGAGI (reference sequence). The CDR3 is 13 residues long. The ends were cut back, 4 bases at V and 3 bases at J, with 9 bases in the middle. The CDR3: CASSSSGDTEAFF. CDR3 nucleotides: TGTGCCAGCAGTTCCTCAGGGGACACTGAAGCTTTCTTT.

This chain uses TRBV30 with TRBJ2-5; D is uncertain. V lost 0 bases to trimming and J lost 2 bases, with 7 bases between them. CDR3 size: 13 residues. The V gene's germline CDR1 is GTSNPN and CDR2 SVGIG (reference sequence). This CDR3 is CAWSVRVQETQYF. The CDR3, as DNA: TGTGCCTGGAGTGTACGGGTACAAGAGACCCAGTACTTC.

The gene calls are TRBV5-1 and TRBJ2-4; D might be TRBD2 (5 bases). CDR3 length: 17 residues. Per the germline V gene, CDR1 is SGHRS and CDR2 is YFSETQ. V was trimmed by 0 bases and J by 1 base, leaving 14 bases between them. CDR3 sequence: CASSLGATRGAKNIQYF. The CDR3 DNA reads as TGCGCCAGCAGCTTGGGAGCAACAAGAGGGGCCAAAAACATTCAGTACTTC.

The gene calls are TRBV19 and TRBJ2-1, with 11 nucleotides matching TRBD2. Germline CDR1 LNHDA, CDR2 SQIVND (reference sequence). After removal of 2 bases from V and 9 bases from J, the junction contained 12 bases not matched to a gene. The CDR3 totals 17 residues. CDR3 in DNA: TGTGCCAGTAGTATAAGGGGTAGCGGGAGGGCCGGGGGTGAGCAGTTCTTC. Encoded protein: CASSIRGSGRAGGEQFF. The full variable domain, rest sourced from reference TRBV19 and TRBJ2-1, is DGGITQSPKYLFRKEGQNVTLSCEQNLNHDAMYWYRQDPGQGLRLIYYSQIVNDFQKGDIAEGYSVSREKKESFPLTVTSAQKNPTAFYLCASSIRGSGRAGGEQFFGPGTRLTVL.

The chain joins TRBV6-1 to TRBJ2-1; 10 bases match TRBD2. The germline CDR1 and CDR2 sequences are MNHNS and SASEGT. The CDR3 sequence is 14 residues long. The V gene end was trimmed by 5 bases and the J gene end by 9 bases; junction bases not matched to a gene: 7. CDR3 loop: CASSTGTSAFEQFF. The CDR3 region has the DNA TGTGCCAGCAGTACCGGGACTAGCGCATTTGAGCAGTTCTTC.

The chain carries TRBV10-3 and TRBJ2-1; no clear D gene. The CDR3 loop spans 11 amino acids. CDR1 and CDR2 from the germline V gene are ENHRY and SYGVKD. V was clipped by 6 bases and J by 5 bases, with 5 bases between them. In DNA, the CDR3 is TGTGCCATCAGAAGAGACAATGAGCAGTTCTTC. This encodes CAIRRDNEQFF.

The chain employs TRBV19 and TRBJ2-3; D ambiguous. Trimming removed 3 bases from V and 0 bases from J, with 7 bases in between. The CDR3 loop spans 14 amino acids. Germline V CDR1 and CDR2: LNHDA, SQIVND (reference sequence). The CDR3 region has the DNA TGTGCCAGTAGTATTACCCAGAGCACAGATACGCAGTATTTT. Residues: CASSITQSTDTQYF.

The V call is TRBV10-3, the J call TRBJ1-1; possibly TRBD1 for D (6 bases). The CDR3 has 14 residues. Germline V gives CDR1 ENHRY, CDR2 SYGVKD. Trimming pared 2 bases from V and 1 base from J, leaving 8 bases between. The CDR3: CAISEGQKNTEAFF. The CDR3 coding sequence is TGTGCCATCAGTGAGGGACAGAAGAACACTGAAGCTTTCTTT.

This clone has a handful of counts. The V and J genes are TRBV30 and TRBJ1-5; unclear D gene. The CDR3 runs 13 residues. Germline CDR1 GTSNPN, CDR2 SVGIG (reference sequence). Trimming pared 1 base from V and 5 bases from J, leaving 9 bases between. CDR3 in DNA: TGTGCCTGGAGTGATGGTGAGGATCAGCCCCAGCATTTT. This codes for CAWSDGEDQPQHF.

This chain links TRBV4-2 with TRBJ1-2, with TRBD1 matching over 8 bases. Germline V lookup: CDR1 LGHNA, CDR2 YNFKEQ. The CDR3 totals 13 residues. With V trimmed by 3 bases and J by 4 bases, 1 base remained unmatched. CDR3: CASSQGQVYGYTF. The CDR3 nucleotides read TGTGCCAGCAGCCAGGGACAGGTCTATGGCTACACCTTC.

The gene calls are TRBV19 and TRBJ2-3; no reliable D call. The CDR3 is 13 residues long. Germline V CDR1 and CDR2: LNHDA, SQIVND (reference sequence). With 5 bases removed from V and 2 bases from J, the gap between germline ends came to 8 bases. The CDR3 sequence is CASSLQPTDTQYF. In DNA, the CDR3 is TGTGCCAGTAGTCTACAGCCCACAGATACGCAGTATTTT.

This chain uses TRBV6-5 with TRBJ2-3, with 8 bases that match TRBD1. The CDR3 consists of 15 residues. V trimming: 5 bases; J trimming: 6 bases; junction bases outside the gene matches: 10. The germline V gene has CDR1 MNHEY and CDR2 SVGAGI. The CDR3 DNA is TGTGCCAGCAGTGTGACAGGGGCCCTCTGGGATACGCAGTATTTT. This gives the protein CASSVTGALWDTQYF.

This clone was observed once. The V gene is TRBV29-1, the J gene TRBJ1-1, with D unclear. The ends were cut back, 0 bases at V and 4 bases at J, with 12 bases in the middle. CDR1 is SQVTM, CDR2 ANQGSEA, per germline. The CDR3 consists of 14 residues. The DNA for the CDR3 is TGCAGCGTTGAAGATGTTCAATTCAGCACTGAAGCTTTCTTT. Its protein product is CSVEDVQFSTEAFF.

The rearrangement links TRBV2 to TRBJ2-3, with unresolved D. The CDR3 runs 12 residues. The germline V gene encodes CDR1 SNHLY and CDR2 FYNNEI. Trimming pared 8 bases from V and 6 bases from J, leaving 12 bases between. The CDR3 region has the DNA TGTGCCAGCGGTTCCACTCGCGATACGCAGTATTTT. Encoded protein: CASGSTRDTQYF.

The V and J genes are TRBV6-5 and TRBJ1-5; 9 nucleotides line up with TRBD1. The CDR3 is 14 residues long. The ends lost 6 bases at V and 4 bases at J; junction bases unmatched: 4. Per germline, CDR1 MNHEY and CDR2 SVGAGI. The CDR3 DNA reads as TGTGCCAGCAGAGGGACAGGGAAAAATCAGCCCCAGCATTTT. Amino acids: CASRGTGKNQPQHF.

This sequence joins TRBV21-1 and TRBJ2-3; whether TRBD1, the table's D call, matches the DNA was not checked. TRBV21-1 is a pseudogene. The CDR3 covers 14 residues. The CDR3 loop reads CASTTRGRTDTQYF. CDR3 in DNA: TGTGCCAGCACCACGAGGGGGCGGACAGATACGCAGTATTTT.

This clone was detected once. The V and J genes are TRBV6-1 and TRBJ1-2, with D possibly matching TRBD1 (5 bases). CDR1 MNHNS and CDR2 SASEGT come from the germline V gene. Trimming stripped 11 bases from V and 4 bases from J, with 17 bases between. The CDR3 runs 13 residues. The CDR3 sequence is CAGTTGGVYGYTF. For the CDR3, the DNA is TGTGCCGGTACCACCGGAGGGGTCTATGGCTACACCTTC.

This clone appeared once. The V call is TRBV7-9, the J call TRBJ2-7, with 7 bases identical to TRBD1. The CDR3 loop spans 15 amino acids. CDR1 is SEHNR, CDR2 FQNEAQ, per germline (reference sequence). Unmatched junction bases numbered 11, after V lost 4 bases and J lost 5 bases. CDR3 in amino acids: CASSSGLTGRDEQYF. In DNA form, the CDR3 reads TGTGCCAGCAGCTCCGGGTTGACAGGGCGCGACGAGCAGTACTTC.

CDR3 in DNA: TGTGCCAGCAGCGGGGGACTAGCGGGAGGGCGGGAGACCCAGTACTTC. It specifies CASSGGLAGGRETQYF. This rearrangement joins TRBV2 to TRBJ2-5; 16 positions match TRBD2. V lost 6 bases to trimming and J lost 5 bases; unmatched junction nucleotides: 6. Germline V CDR1 and CDR2: SNHLY, FYNNEI. This CDR3 has 16 amino acids.

The rearrangement joins TRBV28 to TRBJ1-5; 9 bases are a match to TRBD1. Germline V gene lookup returns CDR1 MDHEN and CDR2 SYDVKM. J lost 1 base, V lost 5 bases, and 6 bases had no gene match. The CDR3 is 16 amino acids. The chain's CDR3 is CASSLSGTGSNQPQHF. CDR3 nucleotides: TGTGCCAGCAGTCTGTCCGGGACAGGGAGCAATCAGCCCCAGCATTTT.

V is TRBV2 and J is TRBJ2-1; 10 positions agree with TRBD2. The CDR3 sequence is 15 residues long. The germline V gene has CDR1 SNHLY and CDR2 FYNNEI. V lost 7 bases, J lost 8 bases, and 11 bases stayed unmatched. CDR3 in amino acids: CASTPASGSKDEQFF. The DNA of the CDR3 is TGTGCCAGCACCCCAGCTAGCGGGAGTAAGGATGAGCAGTTCTTC.

This clone has only one observation. This sequence joins TRBV2 and TRBJ1-1, with unresolved D. The V end was cut by 2 bases, the J end by 4 bases, with 8 bases between. Germline CDR1 and CDR2: SNHLY and FYNNEI. CDR3 size: 13 residues. The CDR3 DNA is TGTGCCAGCAGTGAACGGTTTGTCACTGAAGCTTTCTTT. Protein: CASSERFVTEAFF.